This T cell receptor (beta chain) is drawn from a study of cytomegalovirus exposure and HLA in healthy donors. Primers: 60 Vbeta forward and 13 Jbeta reverse. Sequencing was performed with immunoSEQ multiplex PCR; in TCRdb, only in-frame clones are kept and a portion is missing. The table shows about 210,000 clones, with about four fifths occurring only once. V was clipped by 4 bases and J by 1 base, with 13 bases between them. Per the germline V gene, CDR1 is SGHKS and CDR2 is YYEKEE (reference sequence). The CDR3 extends over 15 amino acids. As for this clone: The antigen remains unidentified.

Broader study findings: The authors later found HLA-associated TCR beta chains more clonally expanded than equally common others. A classifier reportedly called cytomegalovirus status with high sensitivity and specificity. The investigators catalogued 150 to 200 TCR beta chains as cytomegalovirus-associated.

What was sequenced was PBMCs. This chain connects TRBV5-5 to TRBJ2-3; weak D call: TRBD2 (5 bases). This receptor was identified in a woman in her thirties in good health and CMV-seropositive. The CDR3 is CASSRGNAGTDTQYF. In DNA, the CDR3 is TGTGCCAGCAGCCGGGGAAACGCGGGCACAGATACGCAGTATTTT.